This T cell receptor beta chain was captured by sequencing in a study of blood T cells in healthy people across ages. Alongside a J-beta primer mix, a sample-barcoded 5' primer served in a second PCR lasting about 6 to 11 cycles. From the 5' RACE reads, TCRdb called clonotypes with MiXCR, one entry per CDR3 protein. The table has over 1,500,000 distinct CDR3 sequences, about 49% seen once. Notes on the study in general: Older individuals had lower TCR beta diversity per million T cells (the decline was roughly linear).

About this clonotype itself: Its antigen remains unidentified.

This CDR3 region has 15 residues. Germline assignment: CDR1 SGHTA and CDR2 FQGNSA. Trimming left V 4 bases short and J 3 bases short, with 15 bases between. The TCR comes from a woman in her thirties or forties in good health. This chain links TRBV7-2 with TRBJ1-1; D perhaps matches TRBD1 (5 bases). The specimen sequenced was blood. CDR3 in DNA: TGTGCCAGCAGCTCCCAATACGCAGGGTACACTGAAGCTTTCTTT. Encoded protein: CASSSQYAGYTEAFF.